The 9 T cell receptor beta chains reported below all come from one sample, sequenced in a study of Ad26.COV2.S vaccination and SARS-CoV-2 variants (dated by TCRdb to 2020 to 2022). The treatment or condition label, as the study defines it: about 20 received Ad26.COV2.S at low or high dose, single or two shots; 5 received placebo; per-sample allocation not given. For vaccine and placebo recipients, the sequenced repertoires came from samples collected on day 63 after the first injection. The library was generated by the immunoSEQ multiplex PCR assay. TCRdb holds this immuneACCESS table with in-frame rearrangements only. Some clones are missing; in checked studies, unresolved V genes explain under half, and the rest has no known cause. For this sample there are about 350,000 clones; approximately 90% appear just once. Jointly, the top ten make up 6.4% of the sample. The sample consisted of peripheral blood, taken in a trial of Ad26.COV2.S vaccine versus placebo. These receptor sequences come from a person aged 18-60 years who received the Ad26.COV2.S COVID-19 vaccine or a placebo.

The rearrangement joins TRBV29-1 to TRBJ1-1, with D perhaps TRBD1 (5 bases). This CDR3 has 11 residues. Germline V CDR1 and CDR2: SQVTM, ANQGSEA. Trimming stripped 3 bases from V and 7 bases from J, with 9 bases between. In DNA, the CDR3 is TGCAGCGTTGAGGGTAGGGGTGAAGCTTTCTTT. It encodes CSVEGRGEAFF.

Notes on this clone: This CDR3 is also generated by other DNA sequences in the sample. The genes are TRBV30 and TRBJ2-7; no reliable D call. V lost 0 bases to trimming and J lost 7 bases, with 10 bases between them. Germline lookup yields CDR1 GTSNPN and CDR2 SVGIG (reference sequence). This CDR3 spans 12 amino acids. CDR3 residues: CAWSVRGDEQYF. CDR3 DNA sequence: TGTGCCTGGAGTGTACGAGGAGATGAGCAGTACTTC.

V usage is TRBV11-2 and J usage is TRBJ1-5; D might be TRBD1 (5 bases). The CDR3 contains 15 residues. In germline, CDR1 is SGHAT, CDR2 FQNNGV. Trimming shortened V by 2 bases and J by 4 bases, and 12 bases separated the two germline ends. The chain's CDR3 is CASSLTNGGNQPQHF. As DNA, the CDR3 is TGTGCCAGCAGCTTAACTAATGGGGGTAATCAGCCCCAGCATTTT.

The chain carries TRBV7-2 and TRBJ2-3; TRBD2 agrees at 7 bases. The germline V gene has CDR1 SGHTA and CDR2 FQGNSA. V lost 3 bases to trimming and J lost 8 bases; unmatched junction nucleotides: 8. The CDR3 covers 14 residues. The CDR3 loop is CASSLRTSDPTQYF. CDR3 nucleotide sequence: TGTGCCAGCAGCTTGCGGACTAGTGATCCTACGCAGTATTTT.

The chain carries TRBV10-3 and TRBJ2-1; 9 nucleotides line up with TRBD2. The CDR3 spans 14 residues. V lost 7 bases and J lost 9; bases outside the gene matches: 10. Germline V gene data show CDR1 as ENHRY and CDR2 as SYGVKD. In DNA, the CDR3 is TGTGCCATCAAGGGACTAGCAACGCTTGGTGAGCAGTTCTTC. Its translation is CAIKGLATLGEQFF.

This clone turned up a few times. V and J are TRBV2 and TRBJ2-7, with TRBD1 matching over 8 bases. In germline, CDR1 is SNHLY, CDR2 FYNNEI. There are 14 residues in the CDR3. V lost 4 bases, J lost 5 bases, and 7 bases stayed unmatched. CDR3 region: CASSGLRGLNEQYF. CDR3 nucleotides: TGTGCCAGCAGTGGTCTCAGGGGGCTGAACGAGCAGTACTTC.

V is TRBV12-3 or TRBV12-4 and J is TRBJ1-4; D not certain. The CDR3 has 12 residues. V lost 7 bases and J lost 7, with 10 bases in between. The CDR3 spells CASTKSPEKLFF. The CDR3 bases are TGTGCCAGCACCAAGTCTCCTGAAAAACTGTTTTTT.

V is TRBV13 and J is TRBJ2-7; the D gene could be TRBD1 or TRBD2 (5 bases each). Germline V gene lookup returns CDR1 PRHDT and CDR2 FYEKMQ (reference sequence). The CDR3 totals 19 residues. The V end lost 5 bases, the J end lost 0 bases, and 26 bases lay between the germline ends. The CDR3 spells CASSQTVGGVPRLSYEQYF. CDR3 bases: TGTGCCAGCAGCCAAACCGTTGGGGGAGTTCCCCGTCTCTCCTACGAGCAGTACTTC.

The chain uses TRBV29-1 and TRBJ1-1; tentative D call: TRBD1 (5 bases). Germline V gives CDR1 SQVTM, CDR2 ANQGSEA. This CDR3 contains 14 residues. V lost 7 bases and J 2 bases, leaving 17 bases between the germline ends. The CDR3 nucleotides are TGCAGCGGTACTCAGGGTATGGGTAACACTGAAGCTTTCTTT. Translating it yields CSGTQGMGNTEAFF.